This T cell receptor beta chain stems from a study of blood T cell repertoires in COVID-19. The germline V gene encodes CDR1 MDHEN and CDR2 SYDVKM. The ends were cut back, 4 bases at V and 7 bases at J, with 17 bases in the middle. There are 15 residues in the CDR3. Only in-frame clones appear in the TCRdb table, and some are missing; sequencing was by immunoSEQ multiplex PCR. This sample has 280,000 or so clones, with approximately 86% found just once. Sequenced input: peripheral blood. This clonotype was obtained from a woman aged 25-40 years who had recovered from COVID-19. This chain joins TRBV28 and TRBJ2-1; D might be TRBD2 (6 bases). The CDR3 loop reads CASSYPGEIRNEQFF. CDR3 bases: TGTGCCAGCAGTTATCCGGGAGAAATTCGGAATGAGCAGTTCTTC.